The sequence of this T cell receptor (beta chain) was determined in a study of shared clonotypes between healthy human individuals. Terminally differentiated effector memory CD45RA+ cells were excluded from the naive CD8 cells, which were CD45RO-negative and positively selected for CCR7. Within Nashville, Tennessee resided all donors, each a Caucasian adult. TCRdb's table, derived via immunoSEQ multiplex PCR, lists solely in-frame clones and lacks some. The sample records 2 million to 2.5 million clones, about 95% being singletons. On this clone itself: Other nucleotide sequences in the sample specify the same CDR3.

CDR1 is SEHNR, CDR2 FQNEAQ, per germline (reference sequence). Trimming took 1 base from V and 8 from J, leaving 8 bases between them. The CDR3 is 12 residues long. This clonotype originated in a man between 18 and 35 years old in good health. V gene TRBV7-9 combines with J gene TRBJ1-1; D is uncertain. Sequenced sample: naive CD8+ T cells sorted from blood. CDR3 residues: CASSLEGIEAFF. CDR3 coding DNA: TGTGCCAGCAGCTTAGAGGGTATAGAAGCTTTCTTT. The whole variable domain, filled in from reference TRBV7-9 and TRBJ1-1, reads DTGVSQNPRHKITKRGQNVTFRCDPISEHNRLYWYRQTLGQGPEFLTYFQNEAQLEKSRLLSDRFSAERPKGSFSTLEIQRTEQGDSAMYLCASSLEGIEAFFGQGTRLTVV.